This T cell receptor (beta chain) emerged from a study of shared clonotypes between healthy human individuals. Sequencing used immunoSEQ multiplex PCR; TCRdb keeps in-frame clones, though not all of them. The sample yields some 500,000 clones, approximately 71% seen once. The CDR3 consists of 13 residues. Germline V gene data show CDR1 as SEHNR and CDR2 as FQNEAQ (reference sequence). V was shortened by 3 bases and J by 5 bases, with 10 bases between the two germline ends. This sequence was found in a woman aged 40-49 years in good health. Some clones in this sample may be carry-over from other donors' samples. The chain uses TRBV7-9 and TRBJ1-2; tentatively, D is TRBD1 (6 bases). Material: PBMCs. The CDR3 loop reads CASSLLTGYGYTF. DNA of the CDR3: TGTGCCAGCAGCTTGTTAACAGGGTATGGCTACACCTTC.